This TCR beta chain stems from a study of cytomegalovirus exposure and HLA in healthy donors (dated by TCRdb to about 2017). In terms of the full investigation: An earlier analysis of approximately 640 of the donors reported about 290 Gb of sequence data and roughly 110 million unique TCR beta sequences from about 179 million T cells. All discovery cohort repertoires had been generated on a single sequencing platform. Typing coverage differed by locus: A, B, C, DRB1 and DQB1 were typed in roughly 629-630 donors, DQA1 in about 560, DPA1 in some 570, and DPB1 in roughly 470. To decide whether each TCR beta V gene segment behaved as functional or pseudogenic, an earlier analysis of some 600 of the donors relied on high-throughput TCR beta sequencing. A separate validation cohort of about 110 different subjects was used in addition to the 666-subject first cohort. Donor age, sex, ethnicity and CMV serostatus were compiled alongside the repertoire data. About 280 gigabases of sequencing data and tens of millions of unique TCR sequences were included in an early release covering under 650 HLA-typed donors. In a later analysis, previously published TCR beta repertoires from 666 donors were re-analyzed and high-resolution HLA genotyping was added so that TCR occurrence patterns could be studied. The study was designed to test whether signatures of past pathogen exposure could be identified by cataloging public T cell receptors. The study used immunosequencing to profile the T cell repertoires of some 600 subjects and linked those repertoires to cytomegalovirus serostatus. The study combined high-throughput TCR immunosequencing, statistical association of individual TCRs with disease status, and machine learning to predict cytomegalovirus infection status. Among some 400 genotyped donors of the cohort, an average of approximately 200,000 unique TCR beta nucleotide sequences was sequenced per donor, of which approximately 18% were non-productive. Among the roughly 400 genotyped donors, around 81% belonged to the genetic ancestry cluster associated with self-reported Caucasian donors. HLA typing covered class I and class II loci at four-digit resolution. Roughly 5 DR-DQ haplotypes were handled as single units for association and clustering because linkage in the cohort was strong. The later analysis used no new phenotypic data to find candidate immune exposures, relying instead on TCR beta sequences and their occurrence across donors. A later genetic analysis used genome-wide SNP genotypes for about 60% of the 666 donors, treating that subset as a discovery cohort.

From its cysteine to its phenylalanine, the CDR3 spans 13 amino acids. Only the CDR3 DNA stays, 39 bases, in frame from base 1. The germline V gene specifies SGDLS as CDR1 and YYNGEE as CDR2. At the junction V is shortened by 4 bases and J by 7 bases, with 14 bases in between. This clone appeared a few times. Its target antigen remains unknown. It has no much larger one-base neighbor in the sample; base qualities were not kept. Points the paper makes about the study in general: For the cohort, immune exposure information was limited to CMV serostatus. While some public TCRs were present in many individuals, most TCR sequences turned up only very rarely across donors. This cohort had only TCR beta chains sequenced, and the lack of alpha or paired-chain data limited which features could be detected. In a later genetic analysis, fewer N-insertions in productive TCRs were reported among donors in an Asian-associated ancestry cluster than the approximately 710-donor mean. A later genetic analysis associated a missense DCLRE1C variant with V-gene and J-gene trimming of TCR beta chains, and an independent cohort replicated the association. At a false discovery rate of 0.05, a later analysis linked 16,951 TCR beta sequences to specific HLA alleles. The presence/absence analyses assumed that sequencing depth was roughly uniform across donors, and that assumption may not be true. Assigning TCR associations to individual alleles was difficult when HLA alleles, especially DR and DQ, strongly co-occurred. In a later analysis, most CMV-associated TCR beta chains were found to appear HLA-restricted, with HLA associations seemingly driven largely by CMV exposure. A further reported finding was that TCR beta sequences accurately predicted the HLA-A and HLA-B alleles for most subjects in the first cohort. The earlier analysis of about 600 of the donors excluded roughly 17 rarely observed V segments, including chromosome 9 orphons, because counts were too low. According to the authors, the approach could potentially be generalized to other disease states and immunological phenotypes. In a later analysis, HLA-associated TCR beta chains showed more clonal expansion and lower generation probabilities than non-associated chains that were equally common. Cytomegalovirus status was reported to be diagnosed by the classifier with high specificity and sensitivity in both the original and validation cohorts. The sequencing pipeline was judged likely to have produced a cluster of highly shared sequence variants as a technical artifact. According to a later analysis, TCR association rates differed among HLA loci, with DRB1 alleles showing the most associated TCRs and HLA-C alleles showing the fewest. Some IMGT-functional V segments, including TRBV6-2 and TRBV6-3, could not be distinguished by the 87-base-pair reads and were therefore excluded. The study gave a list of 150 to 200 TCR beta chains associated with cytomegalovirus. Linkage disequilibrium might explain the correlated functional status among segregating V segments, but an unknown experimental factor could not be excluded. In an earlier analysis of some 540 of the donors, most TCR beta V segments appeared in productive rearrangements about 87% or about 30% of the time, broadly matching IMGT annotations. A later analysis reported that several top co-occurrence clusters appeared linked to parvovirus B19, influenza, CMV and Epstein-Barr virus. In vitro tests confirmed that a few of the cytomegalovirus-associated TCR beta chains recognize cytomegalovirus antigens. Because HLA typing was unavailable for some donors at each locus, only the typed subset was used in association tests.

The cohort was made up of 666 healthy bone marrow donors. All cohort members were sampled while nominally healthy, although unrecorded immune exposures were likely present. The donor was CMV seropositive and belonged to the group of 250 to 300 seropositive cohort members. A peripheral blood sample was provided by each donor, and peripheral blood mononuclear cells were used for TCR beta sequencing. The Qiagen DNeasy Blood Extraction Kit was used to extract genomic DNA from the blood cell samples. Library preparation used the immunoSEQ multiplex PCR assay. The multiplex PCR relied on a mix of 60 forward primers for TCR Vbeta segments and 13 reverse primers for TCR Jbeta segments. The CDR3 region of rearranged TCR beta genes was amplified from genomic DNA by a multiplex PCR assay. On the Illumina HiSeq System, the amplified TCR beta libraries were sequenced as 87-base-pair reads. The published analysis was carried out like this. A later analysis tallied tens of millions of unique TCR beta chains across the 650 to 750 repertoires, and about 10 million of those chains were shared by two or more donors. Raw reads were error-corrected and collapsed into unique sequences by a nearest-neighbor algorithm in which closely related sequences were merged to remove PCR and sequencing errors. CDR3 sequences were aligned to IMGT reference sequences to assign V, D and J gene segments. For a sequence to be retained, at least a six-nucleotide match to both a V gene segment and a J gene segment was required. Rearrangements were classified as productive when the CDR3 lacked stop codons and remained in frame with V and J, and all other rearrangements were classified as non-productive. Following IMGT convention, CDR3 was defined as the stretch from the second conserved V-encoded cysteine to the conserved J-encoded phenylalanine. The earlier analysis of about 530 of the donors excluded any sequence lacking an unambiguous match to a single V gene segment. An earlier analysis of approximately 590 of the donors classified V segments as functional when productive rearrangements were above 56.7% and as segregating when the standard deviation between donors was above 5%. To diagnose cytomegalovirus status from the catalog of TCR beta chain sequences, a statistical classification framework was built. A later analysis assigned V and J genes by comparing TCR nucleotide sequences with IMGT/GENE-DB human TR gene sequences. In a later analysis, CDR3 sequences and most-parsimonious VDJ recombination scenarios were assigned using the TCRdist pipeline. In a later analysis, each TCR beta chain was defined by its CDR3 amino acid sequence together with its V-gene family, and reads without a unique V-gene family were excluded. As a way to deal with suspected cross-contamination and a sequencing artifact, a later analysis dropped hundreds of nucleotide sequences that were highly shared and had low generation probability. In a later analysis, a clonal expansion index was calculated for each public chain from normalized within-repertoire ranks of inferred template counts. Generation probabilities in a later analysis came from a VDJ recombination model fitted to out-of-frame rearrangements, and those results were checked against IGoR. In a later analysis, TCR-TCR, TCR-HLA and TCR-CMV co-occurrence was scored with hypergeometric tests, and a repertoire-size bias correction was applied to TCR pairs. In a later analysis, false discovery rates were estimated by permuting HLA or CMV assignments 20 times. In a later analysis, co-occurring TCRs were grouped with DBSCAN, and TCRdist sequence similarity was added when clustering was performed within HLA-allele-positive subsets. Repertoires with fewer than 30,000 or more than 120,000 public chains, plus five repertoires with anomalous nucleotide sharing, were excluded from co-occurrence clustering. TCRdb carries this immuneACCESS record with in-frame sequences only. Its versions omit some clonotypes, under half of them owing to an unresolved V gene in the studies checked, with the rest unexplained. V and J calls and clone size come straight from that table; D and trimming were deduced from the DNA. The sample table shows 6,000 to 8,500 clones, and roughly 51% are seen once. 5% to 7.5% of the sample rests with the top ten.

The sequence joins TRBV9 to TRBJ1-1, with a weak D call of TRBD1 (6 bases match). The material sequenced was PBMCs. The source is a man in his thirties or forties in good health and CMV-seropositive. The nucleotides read TGTGCCAGCAGCCCGCACAGGGAAGGTGAAGCTTTCTTT. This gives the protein CASSPHREGEAFF.